Below, 26 T cell receptor beta chains from the same sample are listed, as sequenced in a study of T-cell reconstitution after alpha-beta-depleted transplantation in children. For TCRbeta, the library was prepared with unique molecular identifiers. TCRdb reprocessed the PCR reads with MiXCR, giving one entry per CDR3 protein. The sample carries about 980,000 distinct CDR3 sequences, about 29% recorded once. This specimen consisted of PBMCs, mostly from graft donor cells, obtained 360 days after TCRalphabeta/CD19-depleted stem cell transplant. These receptors were taken from a boy in the first two years of life who had a stem cell transplant for SCID, so the T cells may come from the graft donor.

This clonotype was seen more than once but under ten times. The chain carries TRBV29-1 and TRBJ1-2, with TRBD1 identical over 10 bases. Germline CDR1 is SQVTM and CDR2 is ANQGSEA. Germline trimming cut 1 base from V and 8 bases from J; bases unmatched to any gene: 7. The CDR3 length is 14 residues. This CDR3 is CSVEGGTGDRGYTF. In DNA, the CDR3 is TGCAGCGTTGAAGGGGGGACAGGGGACCGGGGCTACACCTTC.

The chain employs TRBV12-3 or TRBV12-4 and TRBJ2-3, with TRBD1 as a possible D gene (5 bases). V was trimmed by 3 bases and J by 2 bases, leaving 9 bases between them. CDR3 size: 14 residues. CDR3 sequence: CASSFYRNTDTQYF. The DNA of the CDR3 is TGTGCCAGCAGTTTTTACAGGAACACAGATACGCAGTATTTT.

The chain employs TRBV7-2 and TRBJ1-2, with TRBD1 identical over 8 bases. The CDR3 extends over 14 amino acids. Trimming removed 1 base from V and 6 bases from J; junction bases left unmatched: 4. From germline, CDR1 is SGHTA and CDR2 FQGNSA. The CDR3 is CASSLVPGGDGYTF. The CDR3 DNA reads TGTGCCAGCAGCTTAGTTCCAGGGGGCGATGGCTACACCTTC.

This clonotype was seen a handful of times. The chain joins TRBV2 to TRBJ2-5; 9 bases align to TRBD1. CDR1 and CDR2 (germline): SNHLY, FYNNEI. The CDR3 totals 15 residues. Losses at the gene ends were 5 bases for V and 2 bases for J; bases not matched to a gene: 6. DNA of the CDR3: TGTGCCAGCAGTCGACAGGGGGGAACACAAGAGACCCAGTACTTC. This translates into CASSRQGGTQETQYF.

This clonotype showed up just a few times. The rearrangement joins TRBV20-1 to TRBJ2-1; possibly TRBD1 or TRBD2 for D (5 bases each). Germline V gene lookup returns CDR1 DFQATT and CDR2 SNEGSKA (reference sequence). CDR3 length: 12 residues. V lost 3 bases and J 7 bases, leaving 10 bases between the germline ends. The CDR3 bases are TGCAGTGCTAGCGGGACCCCGAATGAGCAGTTCTTC. As protein: CSASGTPNEQFF.

This chain links TRBV6-2 or TRBV6-3 with TRBJ2-7; the D gene is possibly TRBD2 (6 bases). CDR1 is MNHEY, CDR2 SVGEGT, per germline. The CDR3 is 16 amino acids. V shed 0 bases and J shed 0 bases, with 12 bases lying between them. CDR3 nucleotide sequence: TGTGCCAGCAGTTACTCAAGGCGGGGTAGCTCCTACGAGCAGTACTTC. Protein: CASSYSRRGSSYEQYF.

V and J are TRBV2 and TRBJ2-1; 7 positions match TRBD2. The CDR3 runs to 16 residues. V lost 5 bases, J lost 8 bases, and 15 bases stayed unmatched. Germline CDR1 and CDR2: SNHLY and FYNNEI. CDR3 loop: CASSTGGSDFGHEQFF. The CDR3, as DNA: TGTGCCAGCAGTACGGGGGGAAGCGACTTCGGGCATGAGCAGTTCTTC.

This clonotype was seen repeatedly, ten times or more. The chain uses TRBV10-3 and TRBJ1-1; 7 bases map to TRBD1. Trimming took 10 bases from V and 6 from J; bases not matched to a gene: 5. In germline, CDR1 is ENHRY, CDR2 SYGVKD. The CDR3 sequence is 11 residues long. The CDR3 protein is CATGQRSEAFF. The CDR3 nucleotides read TGTGCCACGGGACAGAGGTCTGAAGCTTTCTTT.

The gene calls are TRBV5-1 and TRBJ1-2; tentative D call: TRBD1 (5 bases). The germline V and J ends were trimmed by 7 bases and 7 bases, with 20 bases remaining between them. From germline, CDR1 is SGHRS and CDR2 YFSETQ. The CDR3 is made up of 14 amino acids. The CDR3 loop reads CASGAGSGGSGYTF. DNA of the CDR3: TGCGCCAGCGGAGCAGGGAGCGGTGGCAGTGGCTACACCTTC.

This clonotype was counted a single time. The V call is TRBV10-3, the J call TRBJ2-3; the D is unclear. From germline, CDR1 is ENHRY and CDR2 SYGVKD. The CDR3 runs to 15 residues. Trimming took off 0 bases at V and 2 bases at J, with 9 bases between the two ends. The CDR3 region is CAISESVRNTDTQYF. CDR3 DNA sequence: TGTGCCATCAGTGAGTCTGTGCGGAACACAGATACGCAGTATTTT.

This clonotype was recorded a few times. This sequence joins TRBV6-1 and TRBJ1-5; D call uncertain. The ends were cut back, 5 bases at V and 4 bases at J, with 15 bases in the middle. CDR3 length equals 15 residues. Germline V gives CDR1 MNHNS, CDR2 SASEGT. The chain's CDR3 is CASSPFIDSNQPQHF. In DNA, the CDR3 is TGTGCCAGCAGTCCCTTTATCGACTCAAATCAGCCCCAGCATTTT.

This clonotype was found a few times. The CDR3 sequence: CASRLHRAPNTGELFF. The CDR3 nucleotides are TGTGCCAGCAGACTCCACCGGGCCCCGAACACCGGGGAGCTGTTTTTT. The chain carries TRBV7-9 and TRBJ2-2; no clear D. The CDR3 loop spans 16 amino acids. The V and J ends lost 6 bases and 0 bases respectively, with 14 bases between them. Germline lookup yields CDR1 SEHNR and CDR2 FQNEAQ (reference sequence).

This clonotype was detected once. This chain links TRBV27 with TRBJ1-2; tentatively, D is TRBD1 (5 bases). This CDR3 spans 13 amino acids. V lost 5 bases and J 5 bases, leaving 12 bases between the germline ends. Germline assignment: CDR1 MNHEY and CDR2 SMNVEV (reference sequence). In nucleotides, the CDR3 is TGTGCCAGCAGTGTACAGGTGGGATATGGCTACACCTTC. Protein: CASSVQVGYGYTF.

The rearrangement links TRBV5-1 to TRBJ2-1; 9 nucleotides align to TRBD1. The germline V gene encodes CDR1 SGHRS and CDR2 YFSETQ. The junction had 6 bases not matched to a gene; V was cut back by 4 bases and J by 4 bases. The CDR3 consists of 15 residues. The CDR3 loop is CASSPRGQGYNEQFF. CDR3 coding DNA: TGCGCCAGCAGCCCGAGGGGACAGGGATACAATGAGCAGTTCTTC.

This clonotype has just a few counts. The chain uses TRBV6-1 and TRBJ1-5, with a weak D call TRBD1 (5 bases). Germline loops: CDR1 MNHNS, CDR2 SASEGT. V lost 6 bases and J 4 bases, leaving 13 bases between the germline ends. This CDR3 spans 14 amino acids. CDR3 bases: TGTGCCAGCAGGTCCCCGGGGCTTAATCAGCCCCAGCATTTT. It translates to CASRSPGLNQPQHF.

V gene TRBV5-1 combines with J gene TRBJ2-5; D remains ambiguous. The V and J ends lost 2 bases and 3 bases respectively, with 11 bases between them. The CDR3 is 14 amino acids. In germline, CDR1 is SGHRS, CDR2 YFSETQ. CDR3 loop: CASSFEILEETQYF. CDR3 coding DNA: TGCGCCAGCAGCTTTGAGATTTTAGAAGAGACCCAGTACTTC.

This clonotype was observed a handful of times. The chain uses TRBV4-1 and TRBJ2-1; TRBD2 agrees at 10 bases. Germline-derived CDR1 and CDR2 are MGHRA and YSYEKL. The V and J ends lost 3 bases and 9 bases, in that order; junction bases with no gene match: 5. This CDR3 contains 14 residues. The CDR3 loop is CASSQSGGASEQFF. DNA for the CDR3: TGCGCCAGCAGCCAGAGCGGGGGGGCCTCTGAGCAGTTCTTC.

This chain uses TRBV4-1 with TRBJ1-3; D is undetermined. V shed 1 base and J shed 4 bases, with 11 bases lying between them. The CDR3 length is 15 residues. Germline CDR1 is MGHRA and CDR2 is YSYEKL. The CDR3 bases are TGCGCCAGCAGCCAAGTGGGCGGGAGAGGAAACACCATATATTTT. Translating gives CASSQVGGRGNTIYF.

V is TRBV19 and J is TRBJ2-3, with TRBD1 matching over 9 bases. Germline V lookup: CDR1 LNHDA, CDR2 SQIVND (reference sequence). There are 18 residues in the CDR3. J was trimmed by 0 bases and V by 9 bases; bases with no gene match: 16. The DNA for the CDR3 is TGTGCCAGCCCGGGACAGGGCCTTACTAGAGCTAGCACAGATACGCAGTATTTT. It specifies CASPGQGLTRASTDTQYF.

The V gene is TRBV12-3 or TRBV12-4, the J gene TRBJ1-6; 7 bases fit TRBD1. J was trimmed by 10 bases and V by 1 base; bases with no gene match: 10. The CDR3 is 16 residues long. The chain's CDR3 is CASSLDWTGIPSPLHF. For the CDR3, the DNA is TGTGCCAGCAGTTTAGACTGGACAGGAATACCCTCACCCCTCCACTTT.

This clonotype occurred a few times. The rearrangement uses TRBV5-1 and TRBJ2-1; D is perhaps TRBD1 or TRBD2 (5 bases each). The CDR3 totals 17 residues. The germline V gene encodes CDR1 SGHRS and CDR2 YFSETQ. V was shortened by 0 bases and J by 0 bases, with 13 bases between the two germline ends. For the CDR3, the DNA is TGCGCCAGCAGCTTGGGTTGGGGACGGAGCTCCTACAATGAGCAGTTCTTC. Translated: CASSLGWGRSSYNEQFF.

The rearrangement links TRBV15 to TRBJ2-6; D is uncertain. Looked up from germline, CDR1 is LNHNV and CDR2 is YYDKDF (reference sequence). Trimming shortened V by 5 bases and J by 1 base, and 12 bases separated the two germline ends. The CDR3 is 16 amino acids. CDR3 nucleotide sequence: TGTGCCACCAGCGGACGACGGGCATCTGGGGCCAACGTCCTGACTTTC. Translated, it gives CATSGRRASGANVLTF.

The genes are TRBV7-2 and TRBJ1-5, with D possibly being TRBD1 (5 bases). There are 15 residues in the CDR3. Trimming pared 1 base from V and 7 bases from J, leaving 14 bases between. The germline V gene has CDR1 SGHTA and CDR2 FQGNSA. The CDR3 sequence is CASSLVLRDPQPQHF. Written as DNA, the CDR3 is TGTGCCAGCAGCTTAGTACTCAGGGATCCGCAGCCCCAGCATTTT.

The chain is built from TRBV20-1 and TRBJ2-3, with TRBD2 matching over 9 bases. Germline-derived CDR1 and CDR2 are DFQATT and SNEGSKA (reference sequence). The length of the CDR3 is 15 residues. J lost 6 bases, V lost 5 bases, and 12 bases had no gene match. The CDR3 DNA reads TGCAGTGCTCCGTCCATAGCGGGGGCCTTCGATACGCAGTATTTT. Encoded protein: CSAPSIAGAFDTQYF.

J is TRBJ2-1 and V is TRBV5-5, with 13 bases identical to TRBD2. Unmatched junction bases numbered 10, after V lost 5 bases and J lost 2 bases. The germline V gene encodes CDR1 SGHKS and CDR2 YYEKEE (reference sequence). The CDR3 has 18 residues. The CDR3 coding sequence is TGTGCCAGCAGGTACCGGACTAGCGGGGGCCTCCCCTACAATGAGCAGTTCTTC. It yields the protein CASRYRTSGGLPYNEQFF.

CDR3 coding DNA: TGCGCCAGCAGCCCGACAGGGGAGAAGTACGAGCAGTACTTC. Protein product: CASSPTGEKYEQYF. V gene TRBV5-1 combines with J gene TRBJ2-7; 8 nucleotides align to TRBD1. Trimming removed 4 bases from V and 4 bases from J; junction bases left unmatched: 7. The length of the CDR3 is 14 residues. In germline, CDR1 is SGHRS, CDR2 YFSETQ.